This is a list of T cell receptor beta chains from one sample in a study of blood T cell repertoires in COVID-19. The repertoire was sequenced with immunoSEQ multiplex PCR; TCRdb's copy has only in-frame clones and lacks some. This sample yields tens of thousands of clones, of which 70% to 90% are seen a single time; over 25% belongs to the top ten. The sample comprised peripheral blood. These receptors all stem from a man aged 55 to 70 with COVID-19, enrolled during active disease. The CDR3 runs from the conserved cysteine through the conserved F or W. The order of the fields is V gene, CDR3 length, D gene, J gene, clone size, CDR3 protein, CDR3 DNA. D genes are given only for firm matches. Size tells how often a clone was seen (once, few, many) or the class of an expanded clone, and some rows leave it out.

TRBV7-8,16,TRBD2,TRBJ2-1,-,CASSYPSSGSYNEQFF,TGTGCCAGCAGCTACCCTTCTAGCGGGTCCTACAATGAGCAGTTCTTC
TRBV5-6,16,TRBD1,TRBJ2-2,-,CASSLILGQGAGELFF,TGTGCCAGCAGCTTGATTCTGGGACAGGGGGCCGGGGAGCTGTTTTTT
TRBV27,17,TRBD2,TRBJ2-1,-,CASSSRELVAGGGKQFF,TGTGCCAGCAGTTCCCGAGAGTTAGTAGCGGGAGGGGGTAAGCAGTTCTTC
TRBV12-3/TRBV12-4,12,-,TRBJ2-5,-,CASSLRAETQYF,TGTGCCAGCAGTTTAAGAGCAGAGACCCAGTACTTC
TRBV10-3,15,-,TRBJ2-1,-,CAISESYSSYNEQFF,TGTGCCATCAGTGAGTCGTACAGCTCCTACAATGAGCAGTTCTTC
TRBV4-2,15,TRBD1,TRBJ1-1,-,CASSPKTGDTAEAFF,TGTGCCAGCAGCCCTAAGACAGGGGATACGGCTGAAGCTTTCTTT
TRBV7-2,16,-,TRBJ1-2,-,CASSLASGSTNYGYTF,TGTGCCAGCAGCTTAGCTTCAGGTTCGACGAACTATGGCTACACCTTC
TRBV10-3,15,-,TRBJ2-1,-,CAISESGQGKDEQFF,TGTGCCATCAGTGAGTCAGGGCAGGGGAAAGATGAGCAGTTCTTC
TRBV2,14,-,TRBJ1-1,once,CASSEQGPGTEAFF,TGTGCCAGCAGTGAACAGGGGCCAGGGACTGAAGCTTTCTTT
TRBV5-1,13,TRBD2,TRBJ2-1,-,CASSVGLAGGKFF,TGCGCCAGCAGCGTCGGACTAGCGGGGGGAAAGTTCTTC
TRBV20-1,10,-,TRBJ2-3,-,CSAQGGTQYF,TGCAGTGCCCAGGGAGGTACGCAGTATTTT
TRBV7-2,17,-,TRBJ2-7,once,CASSLVRGTRVSYEQYF,TGTGCCAGCAGCTTAGTTCGGGGGACGCGGGTGTCCTACGAGCAGTACTTC
TRBV9,16,TRBD2,TRBJ2-3,-,CASNHGGMESTDTQYF,TGTGCCAGCAACCACGGGGGGATGGAAAGCACAGATACGCAGTATTTT
TRBV19,16,TRBD1,TRBJ1-2,-,CASSIDTGAPNYGYTF,TGTGCCAGTAGTATCGACACAGGGGCTCCTAACTATGGCTACACCTTC